This entry lists 18 T cell receptor beta chains sequenced from one sample in a study of low-dose radiotherapy and immunotherapy resistance in tumors. With TRAV- and TRBV-specific primers, first-strand cDNA was made, covering the alpha and beta chains. PCR amplification of the TCRs was performed with Phusion for about 20 PCR cycles, and it relied on a constant-region primer together with a V-primer adapter. MiXCR, run by TCRdb on the reads, gives a single entry per CDR3 protein. Of 95,000 to 100,000 distinct CDR3 sequences listed, under 25% are singletons. The time point here: after trial treatment. Treatment denoted: LDRT plus nivolumab, ipilimumab, low-dose cyclophosphamide and aspirin (RACIN trial). The sample was PBMCs, taken after low-dose radiotherapy plus immunotherapy. The origin of the receptors is a male donor with prostate cancer.

To note about this clonotype: A much more abundant neighbour one base away suggests this may be a read error. The CDR3 DNA is TGTGCCAGCAGCTTGGGCCCTGGGGTGGCAGATACGCAGTATTTT. Amino acids: CASSLGPGVADTQYF. The J gene is TRBJ2-3, the V gene TRBV5-8; the D is unclear. With 0 bases removed from V and 4 bases from J, the gap between germline ends came to 12 bases. The germline V gene encodes CDR1 SGHTS and CDR2 YDEGEE. CDR3 length: 15 amino acids. The variable domain in full, completed from reference TRBV5-8 and TRBJ2-3, reads EAGVTQSPTHLIKTRGQQATLRCSPISGHTSVYWYQQALGLGLQFLLWYDEGEERNRGNFPPRFSGRQFPNYSSELNVNALELEDSALYLCASSLGPGVADTQYFGPGTRLTVL.

As concerns this clonotype: A much more abundant neighbour one base away suggests this may be a read error. V and J are TRBV3-1 and TRBJ2-7; the D gene is possibly TRBD1 (6 bases). CDR1 and CDR2 from the germline V gene are LGHDT and YNNKEL (reference sequence). CDR3 size: 14 residues. The CDR3 region has the DNA TGTGTCAGCAGCGCCGACAGGTTCTCCTACGAGCAGTACTTC. Encoded protein: CVSSADRFSYEQYF.

In this sample, this clonotype turned up a few times. The genes are TRBV7-3 and TRBJ2-3; 10 nucleotides agree with TRBD2. Germline V CDR1 and CDR2: SGHTA, FQGTGA. This CDR3 is 16 amino acids long. The junction had 6 bases not matched to a gene; V was cut back by 1 base and J by 5 bases. CDR3 DNA: TGTGCCAGCAGCTTAAGAGCGGGGGGGTATGAAGATACGCAGTATTTT. Protein: CASSLRAGGYEDTQYF.

The sample holds many counts of this clonotype. V usage is TRBV5-1 and J usage is TRBJ2-3; 7 bases are a match to TRBD2. CDR3 size: 17 residues. CDR1 and CDR2 (germline): SGHRS, YFSETQ. The V gene end was trimmed by 4 bases and the J gene end by 4 bases; junction bases not matched to a gene: 15. This CDR3 is CASSRTPPGGGPDTQYF. CDR3 bases: TGCGCCAGCAGCAGAACACCCCCGGGAGGAGGGCCAGATACGCAGTATTTT.

This chain uses TRBV21-1 with TRBJ1-5; TRBD1, the table's D call, was not compared with the DNA. TRBV21-1 is labeled a pseudogene. This CDR3 has 19 residues. The CDR3, as DNA: TGTGCCAGCAGCAAACCCCCAAACACGGAAGGATATAGCAATCAGCCCCAGCATTTT. Its protein is CASSKPPNTEGYSNQPQHF.

There are many counts of this clonotype. The chain recombines TRBV19 with TRBJ2-7; 7 nucleotides agree with TRBD1. The CDR3 is 13 residues long. In germline, CDR1 is LNHDA, CDR2 SQIVND (reference sequence). V trimming: 5 bases; J trimming: 2 bases; junction bases outside the gene matches: 3. Written as DNA, the CDR3 is TGTGCCAGTAGTGTAACAGGGGCCTACGAGCAGTACTTC. Translated: CASSVTGAYEQYF.

This clonotype appeared a few times. The V gene is TRBV6-1, the J gene TRBJ2-1, with unresolved D. Germline lookup yields CDR1 MNHNS and CDR2 SASEGT. There are 11 residues in the CDR3. V lost 8 bases to trimming and J lost 3 bases, with 5 bases between them. The DNA of the CDR3 is TGTGCCAGCGGCAGCTACAATGAGCAGTTCTTC. Amino acid sequence: CASGSYNEQFF.

This clonotype appeared many times. In nucleotides, the CDR3 is TGCAGTGCTAGGGAGGGGGCGGGCGAGCAGTACTTC. As protein: CSAREGAGEQYF. This chain joins TRBV20-1 and TRBJ2-7; perhaps TRBD1 as D (7 bases). The germline V gene encodes CDR1 DFQATT and CDR2 SNEGSKA (reference sequence). This CDR3 has 12 amino acids. Between the trimmed V and J ends, which lost 3 bases and 6 bases, there was a span of 12 bases.

This clonotype has only a few counts. This chain joins TRBV2 and TRBJ2-3, with TRBD2 matching over 7 bases. The V gene's germline CDR1 is SNHLY and CDR2 FYNNEI. V lost 4 bases and J lost 1; bases outside the gene matches: 5. This CDR3 spans 15 amino acids. This chain's CDR3 is CASSASGAGTDTQYF. DNA for the CDR3: TGTGCCAGCAGTGCCAGCGGGGCCGGCACAGATACGCAGTATTTT.

V gene TRBV12-3 or TRBV12-4 combines with J gene TRBJ2-2; D call uncertain. The CDR3 consists of 15 residues. V lost 7 bases and J 3 bases, leaving 15 bases between the germline ends. The CDR3 bases are TGTGCCAGCACATCCCCGTTCCTATACACCGGGGAGCTGTTTTTT. Translation gives CASTSPFLYTGELFF.

This clonotype has a count of ten or more. The V call is TRBV12-3 or TRBV12-4, the J call TRBJ2-7, with 8 bases that match TRBD2. This CDR3 region has 15 residues. Unmatched junction bases numbered 10, after V lost 3 bases and J lost 6 bases. Here the CDR3 reads CASSFRPGGPGEQYF. The DNA for the CDR3 is TGTGCCAGCAGTTTCAGACCGGGGGGGCCGGGCGAGCAGTACTTC.

This clonotype was detected many times. The rearrangement links TRBV29-1 to TRBJ2-1; D is possibly TRBD2 (5 bases). The CDR3 sequence is 17 residues long. V lost 6 bases and J 0 bases, leaving 21 bases between the germline ends. The V gene's germline CDR1 is SQVTM and CDR2 ANQGSEA. The CDR3 coding sequence is TGCAGCGTCGTGACTGGGTGGGCGGGTGGCTCCTACAATGAGCAGTTCTTC. Translated, it gives CSVVTGWAGGSYNEQFF.

This clonotype was detected ten times or more. The chain couples TRBV2 to TRBJ2-7; TRBD1 matches at 11 bases. Per germline, CDR1 SNHLY and CDR2 FYNNEI. V gave up 8 bases and J gave up 7 bases; unmatched junction bases: 7. The CDR3 length is 13 residues. The CDR3, as DNA: TGTGCCAGCTACGGGACAGGGGGTGGGGAGCAGTACTTC. Protein product: CASYGTGGGEQYF.

Many counts were recorded for this clonotype. V gene TRBV7-8 combines with J gene TRBJ1-3; D possibly corresponds to TRBD1 (5 bases). The CDR3 length is 14 residues. The germline V gene has CDR1 SGHVS and CDR2 FQNEAQ. V was pared by 3 bases and J by 4 bases, with 10 bases between. The CDR3 sequence is CASSFGQGGNTIYF. The CDR3 DNA follows: TGTGCCAGCAGCTTCGGGCAGGGCGGAAACACCATATATTTT.

The chain recombines TRBV5-4 with TRBJ2-3; a possible D gene is TRBD2 (5 bases). Germline CDR1 and CDR2: SGHNT and YYREEE (reference sequence). V was trimmed by 3 bases and J by 13 bases, leaving 18 bases between them. The CDR3 spans 13 residues. The CDR3 loop is CASSSLTDYGEYF. Here the CDR3 DNA reads TGTGCCAGCAGCTCCCTGACCGACTATGGGGAGTATTTT.

This clonotype was found a few times. V gene TRBV2 combines with J gene TRBJ2-1, with TRBD2 matching 8 bases. Germline-derived CDR1 and CDR2 are SNHLY and FYNNEI. The V segment lost 1 base and the J segment 5 bases; nucleotides outside the gene matches: 4. The CDR3 has 15 amino acids. CDR3 amino acids: CASSEGTSPNNEQFF. In DNA form, the CDR3 reads TGTGCCAGCAGTGAAGGGACTAGCCCTAACAATGAGCAGTTCTTC.

This clonotype was seen ten or more times. This chain links TRBV12-3 or TRBV12-4 with TRBJ1-5; D is ambiguous. V lost 8 bases and J 0 bases, leaving 14 bases between the germline ends. The CDR3 runs to 15 residues. This CDR3 is CASLHSGNSNQPQHF. CDR3 nucleotides: TGTGCCAGCCTCCATTCGGGGAATAGCAATCAGCCCCAGCATTTT.

This clonotype was counted only a few times. The V call is TRBV11-2, the J call TRBJ2-1, with TRBD2 identical over 13 bases. The CDR3 has 17 amino acids. Germline V CDR1 and CDR2: SGHAT, FQNNGV. V lost 3 bases to trimming and J lost 6 bases; unmatched junction nucleotides: 8. The CDR3 DNA follows: TGTGCCAGCAGCTTGAACACACTAGCGGGGGGGCTCAATGAGCAGTTCTTC. Protein product: CASSLNTLAGGLNEQFF.